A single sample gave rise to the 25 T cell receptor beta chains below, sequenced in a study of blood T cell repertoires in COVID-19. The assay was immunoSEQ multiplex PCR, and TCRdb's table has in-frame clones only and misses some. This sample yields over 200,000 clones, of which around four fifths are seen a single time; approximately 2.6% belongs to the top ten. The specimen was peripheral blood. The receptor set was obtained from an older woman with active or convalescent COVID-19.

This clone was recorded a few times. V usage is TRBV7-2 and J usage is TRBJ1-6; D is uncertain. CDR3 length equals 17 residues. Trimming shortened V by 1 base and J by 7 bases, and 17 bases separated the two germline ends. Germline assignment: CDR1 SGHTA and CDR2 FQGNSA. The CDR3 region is CASSLGSMWSVNSPLHF. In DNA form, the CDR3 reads TGTGCCAGCAGCTTAGGGTCTATGTGGTCGGTAAATTCACCCCTCCACTTT.

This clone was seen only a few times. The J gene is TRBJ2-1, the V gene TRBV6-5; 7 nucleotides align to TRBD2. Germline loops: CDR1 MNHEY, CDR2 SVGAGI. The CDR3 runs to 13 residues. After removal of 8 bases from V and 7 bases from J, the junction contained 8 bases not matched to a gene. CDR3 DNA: TGTGCCAGCCTGGCCTCGGGAGGAAATGAGCAGTTCTTC. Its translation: CASLASGGNEQFF.

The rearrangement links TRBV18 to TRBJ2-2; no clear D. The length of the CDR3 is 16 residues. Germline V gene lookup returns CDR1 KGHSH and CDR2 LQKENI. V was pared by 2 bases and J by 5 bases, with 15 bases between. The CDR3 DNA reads TGTGCCAGCTCACCAAACGCGGCGTCGGTTACCGGGGAGCTGTTTTTT. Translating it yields CASSPNAASVTGELFF.

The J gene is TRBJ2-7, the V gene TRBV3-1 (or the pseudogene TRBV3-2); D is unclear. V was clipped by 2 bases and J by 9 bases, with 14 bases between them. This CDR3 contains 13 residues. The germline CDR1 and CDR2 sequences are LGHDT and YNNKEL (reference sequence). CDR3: CASSQTDILGQYF. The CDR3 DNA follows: TGTGCCAGCAGCCAAACTGATATTCTCGGGCAGTACTTC.

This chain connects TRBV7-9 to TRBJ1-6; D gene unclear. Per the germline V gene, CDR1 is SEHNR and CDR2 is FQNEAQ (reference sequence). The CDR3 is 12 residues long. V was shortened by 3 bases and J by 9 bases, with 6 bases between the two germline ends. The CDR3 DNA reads TGTGCCAGCAGCTTCGGGATTTCACCCCTCCACTTT. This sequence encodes CASSFGISPLHF.

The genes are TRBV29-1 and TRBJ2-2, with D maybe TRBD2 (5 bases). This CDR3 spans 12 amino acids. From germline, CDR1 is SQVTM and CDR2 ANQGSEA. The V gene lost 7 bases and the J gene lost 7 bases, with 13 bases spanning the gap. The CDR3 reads CSATRWNGELFF. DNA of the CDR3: TGCAGCGCCACTAGATGGAACGGGGAGCTGTTTTTT.

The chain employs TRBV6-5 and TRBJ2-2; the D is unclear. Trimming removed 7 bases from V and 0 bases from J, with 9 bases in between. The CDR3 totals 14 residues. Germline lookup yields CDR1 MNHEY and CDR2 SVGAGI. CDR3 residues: CASILLSNTGELFF. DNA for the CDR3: TGTGCCAGCATCTTGTTGTCGAACACCGGGGAGCTGTTTTTT.

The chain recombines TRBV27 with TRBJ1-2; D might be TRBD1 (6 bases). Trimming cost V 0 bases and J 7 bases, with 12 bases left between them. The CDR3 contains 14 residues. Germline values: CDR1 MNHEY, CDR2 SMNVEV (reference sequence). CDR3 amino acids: CASSLSRRQAGYTF. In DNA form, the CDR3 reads TGTGCCAGCAGTTTATCGCGGCGACAGGCTGGCTACACCTTC.

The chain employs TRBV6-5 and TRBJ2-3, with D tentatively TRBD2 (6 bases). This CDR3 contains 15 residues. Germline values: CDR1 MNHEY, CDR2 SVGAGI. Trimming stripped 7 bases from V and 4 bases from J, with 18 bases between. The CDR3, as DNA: TGTGCCAGCATAACCCCGGGAGCCTCCTCAGATACGCAGTATTTT. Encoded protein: CASITPGASSDTQYF.

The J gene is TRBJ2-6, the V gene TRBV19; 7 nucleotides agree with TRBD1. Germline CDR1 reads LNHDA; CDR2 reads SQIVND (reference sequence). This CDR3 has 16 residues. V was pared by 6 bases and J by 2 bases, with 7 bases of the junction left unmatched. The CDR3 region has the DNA TGTGCCAGTAGAACCGGGACAGCCACTGGGGCCAACGTCCTGACTTTC. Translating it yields CASRTGTATGANVLTF.

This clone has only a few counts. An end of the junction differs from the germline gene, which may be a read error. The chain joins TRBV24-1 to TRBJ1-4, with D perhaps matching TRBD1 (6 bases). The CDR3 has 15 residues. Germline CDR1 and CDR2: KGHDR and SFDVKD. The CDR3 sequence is CATSGGGTTNEKLFF. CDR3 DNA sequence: TGTGCCACCTCTGGTGGTGGGACAACGAATGAAAAACTGTTTTTT.

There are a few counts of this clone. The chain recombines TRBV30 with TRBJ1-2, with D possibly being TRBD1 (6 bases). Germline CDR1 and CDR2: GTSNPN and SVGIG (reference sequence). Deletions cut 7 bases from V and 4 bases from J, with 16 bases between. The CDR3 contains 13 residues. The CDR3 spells CAFDRLKGYGYTF. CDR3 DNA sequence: TGTGCCTTCGACAGGCTCAAGGGCTATGGCTACACCTTC.

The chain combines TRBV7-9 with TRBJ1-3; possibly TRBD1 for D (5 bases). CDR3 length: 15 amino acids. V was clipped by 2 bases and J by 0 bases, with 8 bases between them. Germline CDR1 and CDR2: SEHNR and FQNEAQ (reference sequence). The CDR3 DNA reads TGTGCCAGCAGCTTACAGGGTTTCTCTGGAAACACCATATATTTT. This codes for CASSLQGFSGNTIYF.

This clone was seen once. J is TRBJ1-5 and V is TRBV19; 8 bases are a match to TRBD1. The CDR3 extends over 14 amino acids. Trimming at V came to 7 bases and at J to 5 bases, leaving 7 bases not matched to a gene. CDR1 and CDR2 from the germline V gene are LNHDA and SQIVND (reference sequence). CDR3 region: CASNPLTGDQPQHF. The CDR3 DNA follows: TGTGCCAGTAACCCCTTGACAGGGGATCAGCCCCAGCATTTT.

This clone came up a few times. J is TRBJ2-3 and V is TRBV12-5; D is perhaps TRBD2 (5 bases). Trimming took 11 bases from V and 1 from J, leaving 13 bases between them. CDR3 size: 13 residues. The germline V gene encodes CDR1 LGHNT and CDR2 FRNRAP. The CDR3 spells CASLLEGTDTQYF. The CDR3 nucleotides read TGTGCTTCCCTCCTGGAGGGCACAGATACGCAGTATTTT.

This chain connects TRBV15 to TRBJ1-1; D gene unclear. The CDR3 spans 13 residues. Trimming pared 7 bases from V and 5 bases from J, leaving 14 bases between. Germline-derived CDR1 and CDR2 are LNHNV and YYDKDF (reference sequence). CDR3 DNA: TGTGCCACCACGGGGAGCTTTCGTACTGAAGCTTTCTTT. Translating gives CATTGSFRTEAFF.

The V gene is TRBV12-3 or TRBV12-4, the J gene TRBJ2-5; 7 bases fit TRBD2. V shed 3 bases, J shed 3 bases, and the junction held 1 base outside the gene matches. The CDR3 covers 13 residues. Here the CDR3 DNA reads TGTGCCAGCAGTTTTGGGGGGGAAGAGACCCAGTACTTC. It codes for CASSFGGEETQYF.

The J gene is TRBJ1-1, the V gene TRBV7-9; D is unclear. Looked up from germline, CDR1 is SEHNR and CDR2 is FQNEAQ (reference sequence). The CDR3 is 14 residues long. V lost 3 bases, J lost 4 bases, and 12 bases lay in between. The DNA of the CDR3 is TGTGCCAGCAGCTTGGGAGGCGGCGGCACTGAAGCTTTCTTT. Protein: CASSLGGGGTEAFF.

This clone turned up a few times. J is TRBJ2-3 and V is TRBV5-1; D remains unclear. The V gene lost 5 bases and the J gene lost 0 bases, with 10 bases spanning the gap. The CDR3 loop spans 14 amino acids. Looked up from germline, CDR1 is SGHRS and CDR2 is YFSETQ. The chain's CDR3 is CASRPAISTDTQYF. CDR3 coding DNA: TGCGCCAGCAGGCCAGCGATTAGCACAGATACGCAGTATTTT.

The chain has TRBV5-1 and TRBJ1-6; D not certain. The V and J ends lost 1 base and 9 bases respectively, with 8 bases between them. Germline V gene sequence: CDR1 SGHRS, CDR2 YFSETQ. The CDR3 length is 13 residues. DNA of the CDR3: TGCGCCAGCAGCTTGTTGTCGGGTTCACCCCTCCACTTT. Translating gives CASSLLSGSPLHF.

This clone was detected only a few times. The CDR3 coding sequence is TGCAGTGCTAGTTCGGCGGGTGGGAGCTCCTACGAGCAGTACTTC. Translating it yields CSASSAGGSSYEQYF. The chain carries TRBV20-1 and TRBJ2-7, with a tentative D call TRBD2 (5 bases). Germline V gene lookup returns CDR1 DFQATT and CDR2 SNEGSKA (reference sequence). The CDR3 length is 15 residues. The V and J ends lost 3 bases and 0 bases respectively, with 15 bases between them.

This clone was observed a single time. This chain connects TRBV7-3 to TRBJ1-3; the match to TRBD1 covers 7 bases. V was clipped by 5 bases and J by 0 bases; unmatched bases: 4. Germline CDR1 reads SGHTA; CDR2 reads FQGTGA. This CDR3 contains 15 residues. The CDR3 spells CASSGTGASGNTIYF. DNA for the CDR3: TGTGCCAGCAGCGGAACAGGGGCCTCTGGAAACACCATATATTTT. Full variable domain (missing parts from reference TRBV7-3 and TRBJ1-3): GAGVSQTPSNKVTEKGKYVELRCDPISGHTALYWYRQSLGQGPEFLIYFQGTGAADDSGLPNDRFFAVRPEGSVSTLKIQRTERGDSAVYLCASSGTGASGNTIYFGEGSWLTVV.

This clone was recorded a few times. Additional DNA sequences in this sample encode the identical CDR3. CDR3 bases: TGTGCCAGCAGCTTTCGGGATACGCAGTATTTT. Its translation is CASSFRDTQYF. The rearrangement joins TRBV7-2 to TRBJ2-3; D is ambiguous. V was clipped by 3 bases and J by 6 bases, with 4 bases between them. The CDR3 has 11 residues. From germline, CDR1 is SGHTA and CDR2 FQGNSA.

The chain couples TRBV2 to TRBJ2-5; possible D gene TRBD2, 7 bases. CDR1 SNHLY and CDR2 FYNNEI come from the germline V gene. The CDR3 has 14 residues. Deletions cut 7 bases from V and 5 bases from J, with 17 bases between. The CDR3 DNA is TGTGCCAGCAATCTCCAGGGGAGGGGGGAGACCCAGTACTTC. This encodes CASNLQGRGETQYF.

This CDR3 reads CASHSGMETQYF. The CDR3 region has the DNA TGTGCCAGCCATAGCGGGATGGAGACCCAGTACTTC. The rearrangement uses TRBV28 and TRBJ2-5; 8 nucleotides match TRBD2. Germline assignment: CDR1 MDHEN and CDR2 SYDVKM. Germline trimming cut 8 bases from V and 5 bases from J; bases unmatched to any gene: 4. There are 12 residues in the CDR3. The complete variable domain, with remaining parts taken from reference TRBV28 and TRBJ2-5, reads DVKVTQSSRYLVKRTGEKVFLECVQDMDHENMFWYRQDPGLGLRLIYFSYDVKMKEKGDIPEGYSVSREKKERFSLILESASTNQTSMYLCASHSGMETQYFGPGTRLLVL.